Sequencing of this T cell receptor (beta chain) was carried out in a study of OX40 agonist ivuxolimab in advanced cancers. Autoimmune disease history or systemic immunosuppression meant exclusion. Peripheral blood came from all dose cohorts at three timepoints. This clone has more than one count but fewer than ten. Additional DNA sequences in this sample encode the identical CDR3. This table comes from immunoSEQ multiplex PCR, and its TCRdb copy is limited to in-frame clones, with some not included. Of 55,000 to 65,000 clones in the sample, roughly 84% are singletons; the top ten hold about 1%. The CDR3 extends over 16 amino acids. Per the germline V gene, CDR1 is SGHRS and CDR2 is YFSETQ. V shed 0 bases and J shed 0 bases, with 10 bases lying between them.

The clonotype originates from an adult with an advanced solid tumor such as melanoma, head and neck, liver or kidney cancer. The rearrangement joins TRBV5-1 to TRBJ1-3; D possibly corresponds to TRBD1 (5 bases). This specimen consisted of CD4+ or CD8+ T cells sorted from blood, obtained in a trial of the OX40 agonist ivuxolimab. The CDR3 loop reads CASSLGGGISGNTIYF. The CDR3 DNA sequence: TGCGCCAGCAGCTTGGGCGGGGGGATCTCTGGAAACACCATATATTTT.